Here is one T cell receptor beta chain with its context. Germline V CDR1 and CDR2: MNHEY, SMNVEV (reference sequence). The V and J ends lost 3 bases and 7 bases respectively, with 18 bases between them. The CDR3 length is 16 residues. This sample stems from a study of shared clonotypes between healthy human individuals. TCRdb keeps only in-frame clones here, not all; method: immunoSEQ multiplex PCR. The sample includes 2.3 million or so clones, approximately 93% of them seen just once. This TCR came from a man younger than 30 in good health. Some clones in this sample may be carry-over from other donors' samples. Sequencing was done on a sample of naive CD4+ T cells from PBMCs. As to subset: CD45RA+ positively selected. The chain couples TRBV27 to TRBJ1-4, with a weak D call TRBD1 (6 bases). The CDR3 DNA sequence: TGTGCCAGCAGTTTTGTTCCGGGGGCAAAGGGTGAAAAACTGTTTTTT. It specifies CASSFVPGAKGEKLFF.